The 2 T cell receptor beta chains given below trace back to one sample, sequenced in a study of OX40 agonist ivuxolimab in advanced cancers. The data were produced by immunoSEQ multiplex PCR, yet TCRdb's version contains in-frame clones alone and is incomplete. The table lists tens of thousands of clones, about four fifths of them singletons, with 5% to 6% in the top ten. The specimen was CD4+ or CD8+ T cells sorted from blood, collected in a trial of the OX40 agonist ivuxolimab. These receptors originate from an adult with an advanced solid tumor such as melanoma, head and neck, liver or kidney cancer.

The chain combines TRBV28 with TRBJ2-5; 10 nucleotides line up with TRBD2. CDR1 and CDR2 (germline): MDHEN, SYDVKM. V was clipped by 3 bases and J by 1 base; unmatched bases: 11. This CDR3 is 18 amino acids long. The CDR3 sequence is CASSFLAGVGRVQETQYF. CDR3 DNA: TGTGCCAGCAGTTTCCTAGCGGGAGTGGGTAGGGTCCAAGAGACCCAGTACTTC. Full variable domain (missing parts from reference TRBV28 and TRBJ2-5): DVKVTQSSRYLVKRTGEKVFLECVQDMDHENMFWYRQDPGLGLRLIYFSYDVKMKEKGDIPEGYSVSREKKERFSLILESASTNQTSMYLCASSFLAGVGRVQETQYFGPGTRLLVL.

CDR3 nucleotide sequence: TGTGCCAGCAGCCTCGAGGGCGGGAGAGGAACCGGGGAGCTGTTTTTT. This codes for CASSLEGGRGTGELFF. The chain employs TRBV7-9 and TRBJ2-2, with 7 bases matching TRBD2. The germline CDR1 and CDR2 sequences are SEHNR and FQNEAQ (reference sequence). J gave up 5 bases and V 5 bases, and 11 bases lay outside the gene matches. CDR3 length: 16 amino acids. Full variable domain (remainder filled in from reference TRBV7-9 and TRBJ2-2): DTGVSQNPRHKITKRGQNVTFRCDPISEHNRLYWYRQTLGQGPEFLTYFQNEAQLEKSRLLSDRFSAERPKGSFSTLEIQRTEQGDSAMYLCASSLEGGRGTGELFFGEGSRLTVL.